The 17 T cell receptor beta chains presented below share a single source sample, sequenced in a study of blood T cell repertoires in COVID-19. The table came from immunoSEQ multiplex PCR; TCRdb's copy has only in-frame clones and leaves some out. Of approximately 160,000 clones in the sample, more than 90% are singletons; the top ten hold roughly 0.56%. The specimen was peripheral blood. The receptors come from a man between 45 and 60 years old with acute or convalescent COVID-19.

The V and J genes are TRBV4-1 and TRBJ1-1; D not certain. V was pared by 3 bases and J by 7 bases, with 6 bases between. Germline V gene lookup returns CDR1 MGHRA and CDR2 YSYEKL. This CDR3 is 11 amino acids long. CDR3 nucleotides: TGCGCCAGCAGCCAGTCAGGTGAAGCTTTCTTT. Its protein product is CASSQSGEAFF.

This chain links TRBV19 with TRBJ1-3; no firm D call. This CDR3 has 14 amino acids. Germline CDR1 reads LNHDA; CDR2 reads SQIVND (reference sequence). V was shortened by 4 bases and J by 4 bases, with 11 bases between the two germline ends. CDR3 region: CASSNLGAGNTIYF. DNA for the CDR3: TGTGCCAGTAGTAATTTGGGAGCCGGAAACACCATATATTTT. The full variable domain, with the rest looked up from reference TRBV19 and TRBJ1-3, is DGGITQSPKYLFRKEGQNVTLSCEQNLNHDAMYWYRQDPGQGLRLIYYSQIVNDFQKGDIAEGYSVSREKKESFPLTVTSAQKNPTAFYLCASSNLGAGNTIYFGEGSWLTVV.

This clone was observed once. This chain connects TRBV27 to TRBJ2-5, with D unresolved. Trimming left V 0 bases short and J 4 bases short, with 9 bases between. CDR3 size: 14 residues. Germline CDR1 MNHEY, CDR2 SMNVEV (reference sequence). The CDR3 sequence is CASSLSRVSETQYF. DNA of the CDR3: TGTGCCAGCAGTTTATCCCGGGTTTCAGAGACCCAGTACTTC.

The DNA for the CDR3 is TGTGCCAGCAGAAGTACAGGGAAGCGAGCTTTCTTT. As protein: CASRSTGKRAFF. V is TRBV2 and J is TRBJ1-1; TRBD1 is a possible D gene (6 bases). The CDR3 sequence is 12 residues long. CDR1 is SNHLY, CDR2 FYNNEI, per germline. V was cut by 6 bases and J by 10 bases, with 15 bases left in between.

The chain carries TRBV4-3 and TRBJ1-2, with 8 bases matching TRBD1. Trimming removed 5 bases from V and 1 base from J; junction bases left unmatched: 6. This CDR3 has 15 amino acids. The germline CDR1 and CDR2 sequences are LGHNA and YSLEER. CDR3 DNA sequence: TGCGCCAGCAGCTTAGGGACAGGACTTAACTATGGCTACACCTTC. Translating it yields CASSLGTGLNYGYTF.

The chain carries TRBV7-8 and TRBJ1-5, with 7 bases matching TRBD1. This CDR3 contains 15 residues. The ends lost 1 base at V and 6 bases at J; junction bases unmatched: 6. Germline CDR1 SGHVS, CDR2 FQNEAQ. CDR3 protein: CASSLGQGSVQPQHF. For the CDR3, the DNA is TGTGCCAGCAGCTTAGGACAGGGTTCCGTTCAGCCCCAGCATTTT.

This sequence joins TRBV4-1 and TRBJ2-1; TRBD2 agrees at 12 bases. Trimming took 0 bases from V and 0 from J; bases not matched to a gene: 9. Germline CDR1 reads MGHRA; CDR2 reads YSYEKL. The CDR3 covers 20 residues. CDR3 nucleotide sequence: TGCGCCAGCAGCCAAGATCCTACTAGCGGGGGGCCGAGCTCCTACAATGAGCAGTTCTTC. Its translation is CASSQDPTSGGPSSYNEQFF.

The table lists this clone with a count of one. V is TRBV5-1 and J is TRBJ2-1; 7 positions match TRBD2. Per germline, CDR1 SGHRS and CDR2 YFSETQ. Losses at the gene ends were 4 bases for V and 5 bases for J; bases not matched to a gene: 15. CDR3 length equals 17 residues. CDR3 region: CASSLNWGGPLNNEQFF. The CDR3 nucleotides are TGCGCCAGCAGCCTCAACTGGGGGGGACCCTTGAACAATGAGCAGTTCTTC. The variable domain in full, with the rest retrieved from reference TRBV5-1 and TRBJ2-1, is KAGVTQTPRYLIKTRGQQVTLSCSPISGHRSVSWYQQTPGQGLQFLFEYFSETQRNKGNFPGRFSGRQFSNSRSEMNVSTLELGDSALYLCASSLNWGGPLNNEQFFGPGTRLTVL.

This clone was picked up a small number of times. The V call is TRBV4-2, the J call TRBJ1-1; TRBD1 agrees at 7 bases. Trimming cost V 4 bases and J 2 bases; bases outside gene matches: 4. This CDR3 has 14 residues. CDR1 and CDR2 from the germline V gene are LGHNA and YNFKEQ. The CDR3 DNA reads as TGTGCCAGCAGCCTCCGGGACAGAAACACTGAAGCTTTCTTT. The encoded protein is CASSLRDRNTEAFF.

The gene calls are TRBV18 and TRBJ1-2; 7 nucleotides align to TRBD1. The V and J ends lost 6 bases and 10 bases, in that order; junction bases with no gene match: 8. This CDR3 spans 12 amino acids. Germline lookup yields CDR1 KGHSH and CDR2 LQKENI. The CDR3 DNA reads as TGTGCCAGCTCCTCGAACAGGGGACTCTACACCTTC. Encoded protein: CASSSNRGLYTF.

V gene TRBV27 combines with J gene TRBJ2-7; D uncertain. Germline loops: CDR1 MNHEY, CDR2 SMNVEV (reference sequence). There are 13 residues in the CDR3. V was trimmed by 2 bases and J by 4 bases, leaving 9 bases between them. CDR3 region: CASSLGPLYEQYF. The CDR3 DNA sequence: TGTGCCAGCAGTTTAGGCCCGTTATACGAGCAGTACTTC.

The DNA for the CDR3 is TGTGCCAGCAGTACCGGGACAACTCCTAAGAATTCACCCCTCCACTTT. Its protein product is CASSTGTTPKNSPLHF. The rearrangement links TRBV27 to TRBJ1-6, with D perhaps matching TRBD1 (6 bases). The ends were cut back, 5 bases at V and 7 bases at J, with 18 bases in the middle. The CDR3 extends over 16 amino acids. The germline V gene has CDR1 MNHEY and CDR2 SMNVEV (reference sequence).

V is TRBV20-1 and J is TRBJ1-1; D possibly corresponds to TRBD1 (5 bases). Germline CDR1 reads DFQATT; CDR2 reads SNEGSKA (reference sequence). The CDR3 is 15 amino acids. Trimming left V 3 bases short and J 8 bases short, with 22 bases between. DNA for the CDR3: TGCAGTGCTAGTAACCCAACAGGATCGGTTCAAGAAGCTTTCTTT. Its protein is CSASNPTGSVQEAFF.

The chain recombines TRBV29-1 with TRBJ2-1, with 11 bases aligning to TRBD2. The CDR3 loop spans 14 amino acids. Germline V gene data show CDR1 as SQVTM and CDR2 as ANQGSEA. V lost 3 bases to trimming and J lost 9 bases; unmatched junction nucleotides: 7. The CDR3 region has the DNA TGCAGCGTTGAGGTGGTAGCGGGAGGGCGTGAGCAGTTCTTC. It is translated as CSVEVVAGGREQFF.

This clone was seen a single time. The chain combines TRBV10-3 with TRBJ1-1, with 8 nucleotides matching TRBD1. The germline gives CDR1 ENHRY, CDR2 SYGVKD. The CDR3 runs 15 residues. Germline trimming cut 5 bases from V and 6 bases from J; bases unmatched to any gene: 11. The CDR3 spells CAISRGGQVEAEAFF. The DNA for the CDR3 is TGTGCCATCAGTCGCGGGGGACAGGTGGAAGCTGAAGCTTTCTTT.

The sample holds one count of this clone. This chain links TRBV10-3 with TRBJ2-7, with D possibly matching TRBD1 (6 bases). The CDR3 is 15 residues long. Trimming cost V 1 base and J 0 bases, with 10 bases left between them. CDR1 ENHRY and CDR2 SYGVKD come from the germline V gene. The DNA for the CDR3 is TGTGCCATCAGTGAGTGGGGACAAATCTCCTACGAGCAGTACTTC. Translated, it gives CAISEWGQISYEQYF.

The chain carries TRBV9 and TRBJ2-1, with 7 bases matching TRBD2. Trimming removed 0 bases from V and 9 bases from J; junction bases left unmatched: 9. Germline V gene data show CDR1 as SGDLS and CDR2 as YYNGEE. The CDR3 consists of 15 residues. This CDR3 reads CASSVGAGLVSEQFF. The CDR3 DNA follows: TGTGCCAGCAGCGTAGGGGCCGGACTAGTGAGTGAGCAGTTCTTC.